The 13 T cell receptor beta chains presented below share a single source sample, sequenced in a study of CD8 T cells in Susac syndrome. Reverse transcription used about 0.45 to 1 ug RNA and random hexamers. Each CDR3 protein is one row after TCRdb ran MiXCR on the immunoSEQ multiplex PCR reads. The data contain some 68,000 distinct CDR3 sequences, 90% to 95% of them singletons. The specimen sequenced was CD4+ T cells from PBMCs. The receptors shown here come from a human donor with Susac syndrome.

This chain joins TRBV5-5 and TRBJ1-1; D not certain. The CDR3 is 16 amino acids. V was shortened by 4 bases and J by 7 bases, with 23 bases between the two germline ends. Germline-derived CDR1 and CDR2 are SGHKS and YYEKEE (reference sequence). The CDR3 here is CASSQAPVLLNGEAFF. The CDR3 DNA reads TGTGCCAGCAGCCAGGCGCCGGTTCTCCTGAACGGTGAAGCTTTCTTT.

A few counts support this clonotype. V and J are TRBV29-1 and TRBJ2-7, with D maybe TRBD1 (5 bases). V lost 7 bases to trimming and J lost 3 bases, with 10 bases between them. Germline values: CDR1 SQVTM, CDR2 ANQGSEA. The length of the CDR3 is 11 residues. The CDR3 loop reads CSGSRDYEQYF. CDR3 nucleotide sequence: TGCAGCGGAAGCAGGGACTACGAGCAGTACTTC.

The chain employs TRBV7-2 and TRBJ1-1, with TRBD1 identical over 7 bases. Germline-derived CDR1 and CDR2 are SGHTA and FQGNSA. CDR3 size: 15 residues. Germline trimming cut 5 bases from V and 0 bases from J; bases unmatched to any gene: 6. CDR3 sequence (DNA): TGTGCCAGCAGCCCAAGCGGGACAGTGAACACTGAAGCTTTCTTT. Translating gives CASSPSGTVNTEAFF.

V usage is TRBV24-1 and J usage is TRBJ2-4; 8 bases agree with TRBD1. The CDR3 has 17 residues. Per germline, CDR1 KGHDR and CDR2 SFDVKD. With 3 bases clipped from V and 2 bases from J, the junction kept 8 bases outside the gene matches. This CDR3 is CATSDEDRVLTKNIQYF. CDR3 in DNA: TGTGCCACCAGTGATGAGGACAGGGTACTGACCAAAAACATTCAGTACTTC.

DNA of the CDR3: TGTGCCAGCTCACCTAACCTAGAGGGGTTGAATTCACCCCTCCACTTT. This encodes CASSPNLEGLNSPLHF. The genes are TRBV18 and TRBJ1-6; the D gene is possibly TRBD1 (5 bases). Germline values: CDR1 KGHSH, CDR2 LQKENI. The CDR3 has 16 amino acids. Trimming took 3 bases from V and 7 from J, leaving 16 bases between them.

The rearrangement joins TRBV10-3 to TRBJ2-5; D is unclear. The V gene's germline CDR1 is ENHRY and CDR2 SYGVKD. This CDR3 has 16 residues. Trimming shortened V by 4 bases and J by 4 bases, and 19 bases separated the two germline ends. CDR3 in amino acids: CAISAGPGTDRETQYF. The CDR3 DNA is TGTGCCATCAGTGCGGGCCCGGGTACGGACCGAGAGACCCAGTACTTC.

This clonotype was found once. The chain employs TRBV10-3 and TRBJ2-7; maybe TRBD1 (6 bases). V shed 3 bases and J shed 4 bases, with 19 bases lying between them. The CDR3 sequence is 16 residues long. CDR1 is ENHRY, CDR2 SYGVKD, per germline. The CDR3 DNA is TGTGCCATCAGTGAAGGTGGCCAGGGGCGAAAATACGAGCAGTACTTC. Encoded protein: CAISEGGQGRKYEQYF.

V and J are TRBV20-1 and TRBJ2-7; TRBD2 matches 8 bases. The CDR3 runs to 17 residues. Germline values: CDR1 DFQATT, CDR2 SNEGSKA (reference sequence). The trim removed 3 bases at V and 0 bases at J, leaving 13 bases unmatched. Here the CDR3 DNA reads TGCAGTGCTAGTGGATTCGGCGGGGGGCATAGCTCCTACGAGCAGTACTTC. Amino acid sequence: CSASGFGGGHSSYEQYF.

This chain connects TRBV4-1 to TRBJ2-1, with 9 bases fitting TRBD2. The CDR3 runs 19 residues. From germline, CDR1 is MGHRA and CDR2 YSYEKL. With 0 bases clipped from V and 5 bases from J, the junction kept 14 bases outside the gene matches. In DNA form, the CDR3 reads TGCGCCAGCAGCCAAGACCCGAACGTTGTGGCGGGGGGGGACAATGAGCAGTTCTTC. Translating it yields CASSQDPNVVAGGDNEQFF.

The chain carries TRBV28 and TRBJ2-3; D gene ambiguous. The CDR3 covers 13 residues. CDR1 MDHEN and CDR2 SYDVKM come from the germline V gene. The germline V and J ends were trimmed by 5 bases and 2 bases, with 8 bases remaining between them. The CDR3: CASSPHTTDTQYF. Written as DNA, the CDR3 is TGTGCCAGCAGTCCTCACACCACAGATACGCAGTATTTT.

The genes are TRBV6-8 and TRBJ1-1; D is unclear. Trimming left V 9 bases short and J 7 bases short, with 15 bases between. This CDR3 is built from 12 residues. The germline gives CDR1 MNHGY, CDR2 SAAAGT. The CDR3 loop reads CARNPSTNEAFF. CDR3 bases: TGTGCCAGAAATCCTTCGACGAATGAAGCTTTCTTT.

The chain couples TRBV3-1 to TRBJ2-3; perhaps TRBD2 as D (5 bases). Germline assignment: CDR1 LGHDT and CDR2 YNNKEL (reference sequence). The CDR3 length is 12 residues. V lost 10 bases to trimming and J lost 1 base, with 9 bases between them. The CDR3 nucleotides read TGTGCCACCAAGGGAGGCACAGATACGCAGTATTTT. This translates into CATKGGTDTQYF.

The rearrangement uses TRBV6-6 and TRBJ2-3; D is undetermined. The V end lost 6 bases, the J end lost 2 bases, and 3 bases lay between the germline ends. CDR3 size: 11 residues. Germline CDR1 and CDR2: MNHNY and SVGAGI (reference sequence). The CDR3 bases are TGTGCCAGCAGGTACACAGATACGCAGTATTTT. Residues: CASRYTDTQYF.